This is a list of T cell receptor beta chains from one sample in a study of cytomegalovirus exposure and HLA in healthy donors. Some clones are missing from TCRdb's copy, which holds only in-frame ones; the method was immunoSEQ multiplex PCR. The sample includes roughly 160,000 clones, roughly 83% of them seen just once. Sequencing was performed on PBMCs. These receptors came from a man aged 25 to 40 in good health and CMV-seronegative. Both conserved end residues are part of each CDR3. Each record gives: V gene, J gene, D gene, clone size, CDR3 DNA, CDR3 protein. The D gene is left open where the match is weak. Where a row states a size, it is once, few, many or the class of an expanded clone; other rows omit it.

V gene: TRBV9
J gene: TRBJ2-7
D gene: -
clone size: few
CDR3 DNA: TGTGCCAGCAGCGTAGGGCAGGGGAACTACGAGCAGTACTTC
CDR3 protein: CASSVGQGNYEQYF

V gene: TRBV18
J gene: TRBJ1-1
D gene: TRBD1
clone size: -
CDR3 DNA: TGTGCCAGCTCTCCTTCGACAGGGATGGTTACTGAAGCTTTCTTT
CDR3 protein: CASSPSTGMVTEAFF

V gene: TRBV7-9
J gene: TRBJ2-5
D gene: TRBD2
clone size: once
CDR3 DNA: TGTGCCAGCAGCTCCTTAGGGGTAGCGGGGATGGAGACCCAGTACTTC
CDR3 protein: CASSSLGVAGMETQYF

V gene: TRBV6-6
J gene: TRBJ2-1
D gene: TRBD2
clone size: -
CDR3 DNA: TGTGCCAGCAGCCCAGCTAGCGGGGGCACCAATGAGCAGTTCTTC
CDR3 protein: CASSPASGGTNEQFF

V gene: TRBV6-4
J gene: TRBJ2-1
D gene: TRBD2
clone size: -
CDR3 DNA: TGTGCCAGCAGGCTTACTAGCGGGGGCTACAATGAGCAGTTCTTC
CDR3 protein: CASRLTSGGYNEQFF

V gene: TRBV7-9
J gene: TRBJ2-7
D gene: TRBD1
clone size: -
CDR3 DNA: TGTTCCAGCAACCGACAGGGTACCCCCTACGAGCAGTACTTC
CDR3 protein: CSSNRQGTPYEQYF

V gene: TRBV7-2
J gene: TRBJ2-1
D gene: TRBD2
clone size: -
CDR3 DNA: TGTGCCAGCAGCTTAGCTATGATAGGGAGCGGGGGGCCCCCTTCCTACAATGAGCAGTTCTTC
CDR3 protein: CASSLAMIGSGGPPSYNEQFF

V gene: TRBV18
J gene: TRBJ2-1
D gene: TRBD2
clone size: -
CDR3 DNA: TGTGCCAGCTCACCGACCGGGACTACCTACAATGAGCAGTTCTTC
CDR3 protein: CASSPTGTTYNEQFF

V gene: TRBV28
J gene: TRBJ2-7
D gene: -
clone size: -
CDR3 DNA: TGTGCCAGCAGTCGCGTGGGGAGGGAGCAGTACTTC
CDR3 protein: CASSRVGREQYF

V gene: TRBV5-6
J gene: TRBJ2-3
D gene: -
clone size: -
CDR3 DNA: TGTGCCAGCAGCTTCAGAGCGGTCAGCACAGATACGCAGTATTTT
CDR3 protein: CASSFRAVSTDTQYF

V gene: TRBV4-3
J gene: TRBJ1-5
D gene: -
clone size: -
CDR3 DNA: TGCGCCAGCAGCCAAGTTGCGGCAGGGAATCAGCCCCAGCATTTT
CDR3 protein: CASSQVAAGNQPQHF

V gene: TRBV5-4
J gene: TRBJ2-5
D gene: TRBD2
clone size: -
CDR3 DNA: TGTGCCAGCAGCCTCCCCCTAGCGGGCATGCAAGAGACCCAGTACTTC
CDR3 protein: CASSLPLAGMQETQYF

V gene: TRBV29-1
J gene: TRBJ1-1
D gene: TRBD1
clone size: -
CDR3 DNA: TGCAGCGTTACGACAGGGATGAACACTGAAGCTTTCTTT
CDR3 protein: CSVTTGMNTEAFF

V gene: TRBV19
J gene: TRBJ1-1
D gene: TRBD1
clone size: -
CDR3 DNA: TGTGCCAGTAGACCAAGAGGGACAGGTCACACTGAAGCTTTCTTT
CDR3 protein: CASRPRGTGHTEAFF

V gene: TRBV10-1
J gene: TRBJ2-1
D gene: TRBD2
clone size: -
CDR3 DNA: TGCGCCAGCAGTGCGGGACTAGCGTTAGTGGGTGGCTTATCCTACAATGAGCAGTTCTTC
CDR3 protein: CASSAGLALVGGLSYNEQFF

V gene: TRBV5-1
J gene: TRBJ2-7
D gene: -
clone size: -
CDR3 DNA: TGCGCCAGCAGCGAAAGAAACGCGGGCTCCGAGCAGTACTTC
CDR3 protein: CASSERNAGSEQYF

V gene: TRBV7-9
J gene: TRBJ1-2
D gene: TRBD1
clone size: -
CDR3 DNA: TGTGCCAGCAGCGTACCCGGGACAGGGGGCCTAATTGGCTACACCTTC
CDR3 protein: CASSVPGTGGLIGYTF

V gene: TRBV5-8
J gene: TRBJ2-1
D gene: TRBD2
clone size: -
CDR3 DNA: TGTGCCAGCAGCCCTGGGGGAGCGAGGGAGGGTAGGAATGAGCAGTTCTTC
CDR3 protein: CASSPGGAREGRNEQFF

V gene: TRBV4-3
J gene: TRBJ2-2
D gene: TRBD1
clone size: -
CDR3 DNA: TGCGCCAGCAGCCTAGGGACAGGCACCGGGGAGCTGTTTTTT
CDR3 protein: CASSLGTGTGELFF

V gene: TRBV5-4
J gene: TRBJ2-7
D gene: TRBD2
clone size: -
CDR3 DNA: TGTGCCAGCAGCCCATTAGCGGGAGACTCCTACGAGCAGTACTTC
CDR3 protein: CASSPLAGDSYEQYF

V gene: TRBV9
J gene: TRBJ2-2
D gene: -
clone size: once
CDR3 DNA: TGTGCCAGCAGCGTAGGAGGGGGACCTAACACCGGGGAGCTGTTTTTT
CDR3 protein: CASSVGGGPNTGELFF

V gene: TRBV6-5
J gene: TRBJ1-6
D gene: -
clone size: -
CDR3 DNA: TGTGCCAGCAGTTACTCAGAGGGAAGATCACCCCTCCACTTT
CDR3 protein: CASSYSEGRSPLHF

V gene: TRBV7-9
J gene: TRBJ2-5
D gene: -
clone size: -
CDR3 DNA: TGTGCCAGCAGCCACCGACCAGGGGTGGAGACCCAGTACTTC
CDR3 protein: CASSHRPGVETQYF

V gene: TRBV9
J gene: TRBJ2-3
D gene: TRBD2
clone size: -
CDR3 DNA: TGTGCCAGCAACAGGGGACTAGCGGGAAGCACAGATACGCAGTATTTT
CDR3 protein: CASNRGLAGSTDTQYF

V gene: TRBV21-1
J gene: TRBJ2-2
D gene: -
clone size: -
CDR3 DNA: TGTGCCAGCAGCGTACAGGTGGACACCGGGGAGCTGTTTTTT
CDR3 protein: CASSVQVDTGELFF

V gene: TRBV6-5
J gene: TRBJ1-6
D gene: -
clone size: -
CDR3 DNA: TGTGCCAGCAGGAGGGGGTTAATCTGGTCACCCCTCCACTTT
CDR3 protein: CASRRGLIWSPLHF

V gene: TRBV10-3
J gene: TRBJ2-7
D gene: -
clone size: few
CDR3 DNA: TGTGCCATCAGTATTAGCGGAGCGGGCTACGAGCAGTACTTC
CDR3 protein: CAISISGAGYEQYF

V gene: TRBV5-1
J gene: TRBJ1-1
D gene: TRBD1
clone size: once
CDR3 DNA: TGCGCCAGCAGCCCATTCCAGGGGGCCACTGAAGCTTTCTTT
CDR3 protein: CASSPFQGATEAFF

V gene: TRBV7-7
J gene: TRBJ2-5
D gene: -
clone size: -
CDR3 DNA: TGTGCCAGCAGCCCCGGGACACTGAACCAAGAGACCCAGTACTTC
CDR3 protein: CASSPGTLNQETQYF

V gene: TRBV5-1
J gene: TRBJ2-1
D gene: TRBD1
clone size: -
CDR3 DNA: TGCGCCAGCAGCTTGGGAGGACAGGGACAGTTCTTC
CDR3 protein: CASSLGGQGQFF

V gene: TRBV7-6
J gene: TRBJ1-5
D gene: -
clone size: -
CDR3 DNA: TGTGCCAGCAGCCAAGCGGGGGTACAGCCCCAGCATTTT
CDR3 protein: CASSQAGVQPQHF

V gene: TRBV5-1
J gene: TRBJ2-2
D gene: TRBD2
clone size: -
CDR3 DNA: TGCGCCAGCAGCCTCGGAGGGTTAGCGGGAGGCGGCACCGGGGAGCTGTTTTTT
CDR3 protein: CASSLGGLAGGGTGELFF

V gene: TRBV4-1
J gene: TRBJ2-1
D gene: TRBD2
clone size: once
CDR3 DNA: TGCGCCAGCAGCCAAGAGGGACTAGCGGGTCTGAACTCCTACAATGAGCAGTTCTTC
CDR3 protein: CASSQEGLAGLNSYNEQFF

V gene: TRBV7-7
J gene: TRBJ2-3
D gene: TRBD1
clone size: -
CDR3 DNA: TGTGCTAGCAGCTTAGGGACAGGGGTTATCGAAACGCAGTATTTT
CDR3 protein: CASSLGTGVIETQYF

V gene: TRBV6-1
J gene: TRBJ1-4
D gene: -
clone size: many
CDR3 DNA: TGTGCCAGCAGTGAAGGGGGCGCTTTTGAAAAACTGTTTTTT
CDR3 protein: CASSEGGAFEKLFF

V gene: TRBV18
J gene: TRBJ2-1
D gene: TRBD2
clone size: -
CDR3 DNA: TGTGCCAGCTCACCACGGACTAGCGGCTACAATGAGCAGTTCTTC
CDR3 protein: CASSPRTSGYNEQFF

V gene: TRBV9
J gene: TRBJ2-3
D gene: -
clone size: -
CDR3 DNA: TGTGCCAGCAGCGTAGGGACCCAGGGGCCAGATACGCAGTATTTT
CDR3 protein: CASSVGTQGPDTQYF

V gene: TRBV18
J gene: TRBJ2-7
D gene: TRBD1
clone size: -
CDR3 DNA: TGTGCCAGCTCGCGGGACAGGGGGAGTTTTGAGCAGTACTTC
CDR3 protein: CASSRDRGSFEQYF

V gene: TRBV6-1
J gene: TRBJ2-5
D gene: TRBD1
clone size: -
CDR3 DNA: TGTGCCAGCAGTGACCGACAGGGTAGGAAGACCCAGTACTTC
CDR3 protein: CASSDRQGRKTQYF

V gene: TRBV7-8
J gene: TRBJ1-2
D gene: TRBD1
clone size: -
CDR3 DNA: TGTGCCAGCAGCTCGGTTTCGTGGACAGGGGGAGCCTCACGGGGCTACACCTTC
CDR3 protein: CASSSVSWTGGASRGYTF

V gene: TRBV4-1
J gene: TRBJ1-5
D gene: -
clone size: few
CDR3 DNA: TGCGCCAGCAGCCAAGAGGGAGGGGTCTATCAGCCCCAGCATTTT
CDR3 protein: CASSQEGGVYQPQHF

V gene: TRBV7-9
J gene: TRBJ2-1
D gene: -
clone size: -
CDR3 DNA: TGTGCCAGCAGCTTAGCGTCCGGGAGGCAGTTCTTC
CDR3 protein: CASSLASGRQFF

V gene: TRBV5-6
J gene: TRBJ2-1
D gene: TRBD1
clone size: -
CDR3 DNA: TGTGCCAGCAGCTATGGACAGGGGGCGCTATACAATGAGCAGTTCTTC
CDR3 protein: CASSYGQGALYNEQFF

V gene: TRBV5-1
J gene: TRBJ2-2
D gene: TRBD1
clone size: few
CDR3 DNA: TGCGCCAGCAGCTTCCAAGGACAGGGGCGCAGGGAGCTGTTTTTT
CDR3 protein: CASSFQGQGRRELFF

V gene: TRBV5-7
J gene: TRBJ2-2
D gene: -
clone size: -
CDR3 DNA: TGTGCCAGCAGCTTTCGGGGGACGAACACTGGGGAGCTGTTTTTT
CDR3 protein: CASSFRGTNTGELFF

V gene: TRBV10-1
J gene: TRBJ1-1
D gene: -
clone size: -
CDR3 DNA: TGCGCCAGCAGTTCGACAGTTGCCACTGAAGCTTTCTTT
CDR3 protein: CASSSTVATEAFF

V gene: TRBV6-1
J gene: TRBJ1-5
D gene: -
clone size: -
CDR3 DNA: TGTGCCAGCAGTGAATCAGGGGATCACGGACCCCAGCATTTT
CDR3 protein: CASSESGDHGPQHF

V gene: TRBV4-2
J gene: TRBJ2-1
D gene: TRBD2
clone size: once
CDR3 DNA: TGTGCCAGCAGGCAAACTGGACTAGCGGGGTCCAATGAGCAGTTCTTC
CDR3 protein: CASRQTGLAGSNEQFF

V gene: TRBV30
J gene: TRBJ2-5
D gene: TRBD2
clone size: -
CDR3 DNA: TGTGCCTGGAGTAACCCTGCGGGAGGGCCGAGGGAGCAGTACTTC
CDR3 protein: CAWSNPAGGPREQYF